This T cell receptor (beta chain) came from a study of cytomegalovirus exposure and HLA in healthy donors. Study conclusions and caveats: In all likelihood, a cluster of highly shared sequence variants was a sequencing artifact. The dataset shows that most TCR sequences were rare, while some public TCRs occurred in many donors. The classifier reportedly diagnosed cytomegalovirus status with high specificity and sensitivity.

PCR was performed using 60 Vbeta and 13 Jbeta primers. Clones were sequenced by immunoSEQ multiplex PCR, and TCRdb holds only the in-frame ones, with some missing. This repertoire shows 130,000 or so clones, approximately 61% found once; its top ten account for 2.4%. There were likely unrecorded immune exposures, though donors were nominally healthy when sampled. In the case of this clone: Its antigen remains unidentified.

The receptor was derived from a woman aged 40 to 50 in good health and CMV-seronegative. The sequenced material came from PBMCs.

CDR3 nucleotides: TGCGCCAGCAGTTCCGAAAAGACTAGACTTGGGCAGGCAGAGACCCAGTACTTC. It encodes CASSSEKTRLGQAETQYF. V gene TRBV10-2 combines with J gene TRBJ2-5; D is possibly TRBD2 (6 bases). The germline gives CDR1 WSHSY, CDR2 SAAADI. The CDR3 has 18 amino acids. The V end was cut by 5 bases, the J end by 4 bases, with 26 bases between.